A single sample is the source of the 13 T cell receptor beta chains below, sequenced in a study of T-cell memory formation after mild COVID-19 (dated by TCRdb to about 2021). Library generation was performed with 5' RACE. The sequencer listed for this sample is Illumina NovaSeq 6000. TCRdb reprocessing: public reads trimmed at Q25 with fastp, clones called with MiXCR, in-frame beta chains kept. Records with the same CDR3 protein are collapsed into one entry carrying the most frequent genes and DNA. This sample comprises about 420,000 distinct CDR3 sequences, about 22% of them detected only once. In total, the top ten clones hold around 13% of the sample. Source material: PBMCs or a T cell subset sorted from them (not recorded which). The receptors shown here come from an adult woman who had mild COVID-19 (a few samples of this study predate the infection). The sample titles of this study are shuffled in the database, so cell type and time point are left out; the donor was told from shared clones.

This clonotype appeared a few times. The chain uses TRBV3-1 and TRBJ2-1, with 7 bases that match TRBD2. There are 17 residues in the CDR3. J gave up 7 bases and V 0 bases, and 12 bases lay outside the gene matches. From germline, CDR1 is LGHDT and CDR2 YNNKEL (reference sequence). The DNA for the CDR3 is TGTGCCAGCAGCCAAGATCTTGGGCCCACCGGGGGGAATGAGCAGTTCTTC. Amino acid sequence: CASSQDLGPTGGNEQFF.

The rearrangement uses TRBV9 and TRBJ1-1; 9 positions match TRBD1. V was pared by 3 bases and J by 3 bases, with 6 bases of the junction left unmatched. The CDR3 has 15 amino acids. Germline V gives CDR1 SGDLS, CDR2 YYNGEE. CDR3 bases: TGTGCCAGCAGCGCATGGACAGGGGTGGACACTGAAGCTTTCTTT. This gives the protein CASSAWTGVDTEAFF.

There are a few counts of this clonotype. This chain joins TRBV12-3 or TRBV12-4 and TRBJ2-7; no clear D gene. Trimming shortened V by 3 bases and J by 5 bases, and 8 bases separated the two germline ends. This CDR3 is 12 amino acids long. The CDR3 DNA is TGTGCCAGCAGTTTTTTTGTGGACGAGCAGTACTTC. This encodes CASSFFVDEQYF.

In this sample, this clonotype turned up a few times. This chain joins TRBV12-3 or TRBV12-4 and TRBJ2-1; TRBD2 aligns across 9 bases. The CDR3 loop spans 15 amino acids. V trimming: 5 bases; J trimming: 6 bases; junction bases outside the gene matches: 8. The CDR3 region is CASSPSGRLANEQFF. CDR3 in DNA: TGTGCCAGCAGTCCGAGCGGGAGGCTTGCCAATGAGCAGTTCTTC.

V gene TRBV3-1 combines with J gene TRBJ2-2, with 8 bases identical to TRBD1. The trim removed 4 bases at V and 3 bases at J, leaving 7 bases unmatched. The CDR3 consists of 16 residues. The germline V gene has CDR1 LGHDT and CDR2 YNNKEL (reference sequence). The CDR3 bases are TGTGCCAGCAGCCCGGAGAACAGGGGGGACACCGGGGAGCTGTTTTTT. Protein sequence: CASSPENRGDTGELFF.

This chain links TRBV29-1 with TRBJ2-1, with 8 nucleotides matching TRBD1. This CDR3 spans 13 amino acids. CDR1 and CDR2 from the germline V gene are SQVTM and ANQGSEA. V dropped 3 bases and J dropped 2; count of bases not matched to a gene: 0. The CDR3 loop is CSVDRGPYNEQFF. The CDR3 nucleotides read TGCAGCGTTGACAGGGGGCCCTACAATGAGCAGTTCTTC.

This clonotype was seen more than once but under ten times. This chain joins TRBV7-8 and TRBJ2-7, with TRBD1 matching 8 bases. Germline lookup yields CDR1 SGHVS and CDR2 FQNEAQ. After removal of 2 bases from V and 9 bases from J, the junction contained 9 bases not matched to a gene. The CDR3 is 14 residues long. CDR3 protein: CASSLLFRGLVQYF. Here the CDR3 DNA reads TGTGCCAGCAGCTTACTCTTCAGGGGGCTTGTGCAGTACTTC. The whole variable domain, remainder taken from reference TRBV7-8 and TRBJ2-7, is GAGVSQSPRYKVAKRGQDVALRCDPISGHVSLFWYQQALGQGPEFLTYFQNEAQLDKSGLPSDRFFAERPEGSVSTLKIQRTQQEDSAVYLCASSLLFRGLVQYFGPGTRLTVT.

This clonotype was detected many times. This chain joins TRBV2 and TRBJ2-5; D gene ambiguous. The CDR3 spans 11 residues. The germline V and J ends were trimmed by 7 bases and 3 bases, with 6 bases remaining between them. Germline loops: CDR1 SNHLY, CDR2 FYNNEI. CDR3 sequence: CASTGEETQYF. DNA for the CDR3: TGTGCCAGCACCGGTGAAGAGACCCAGTACTTC.

V and J are TRBV10-3 and TRBJ1-2; TRBD1 is a possible D gene (5 bases). V was clipped by 1 base and J by 3 bases, with 18 bases between them. This CDR3 has 17 residues. From germline, CDR1 is ENHRY and CDR2 SYGVKD. CDR3 DNA: TGTGCCATCAGTGAGTTCCGGGGAGACAGCCCGTACTATGGCTACACCTTC. Amino acid sequence: CAISEFRGDSPYYGYTF.

This clonotype has only a few counts. The chain uses TRBV12-3 or TRBV12-4 and TRBJ1-1; 7 bases agree with TRBD1. The CDR3 covers 12 residues. The trim removed 6 bases at V and 10 bases at J, leaving 8 bases unmatched. CDR3 in amino acids: CASSYGQAGAFF. The DNA for the CDR3 is TGTGCCAGCAGCTACGGACAGGCGGGAGCTTTCTTT.

This clonotype has just a few counts. The chain combines TRBV14 with TRBJ2-1; D is possibly TRBD2 (6 bases). In germline, CDR1 is SGHDN, CDR2 FVKESK. This CDR3 comprises 19 residues. The ends were cut back, 4 bases at V and 5 bases at J, with 27 bases in the middle. The CDR3 bases are TGTGCCAGCAGCCCCACTAGCTGGAGGTACCTTTCGCTCCACAATGAGCAGTTCTTC. Its protein product is CASSPTSWRYLSLHNEQFF.

This clonotype was seen a handful of times. The rearrangement uses TRBV24-1 and TRBJ2-3; possible D gene TRBD1, 5 bases. V was clipped by 9 bases and J by 4 bases, with 16 bases between them. The CDR3 extends over 14 amino acids. In germline, CDR1 is KGHDR, CDR2 SFDVKD. The CDR3 sequence: CATSTVGAADTQYF. The CDR3 bases are TGTGCCACCTCCACCGTAGGGGCAGCAGATACGCAGTATTTT.

This clonotype was seen a handful of times. The chain has TRBV5-8 and TRBJ1-5; 9 nucleotides line up with TRBD1. The CDR3 is 15 residues long. J gave up 7 bases and V 5 bases, and 10 bases lay outside the gene matches. CDR1 SGHTS and CDR2 YDEGEE come from the germline V gene. The CDR3 loop is CASSRSGTGMQPQHF. The CDR3 nucleotides are TGTGCCAGCAGTCGATCCGGGACAGGGATGCAGCCCCAGCATTTT.